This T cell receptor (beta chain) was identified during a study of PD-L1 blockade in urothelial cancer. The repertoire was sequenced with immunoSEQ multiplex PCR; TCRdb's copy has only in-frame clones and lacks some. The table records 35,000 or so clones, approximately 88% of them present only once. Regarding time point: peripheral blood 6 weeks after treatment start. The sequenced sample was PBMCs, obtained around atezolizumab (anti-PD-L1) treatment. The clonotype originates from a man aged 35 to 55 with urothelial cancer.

The CDR3 protein is CAWSTGQASFF. Written as DNA, the CDR3 is TGTGCCTGGAGTACGGGACAGGCTTCTTTCTTT. The rearrangement uses TRBV30 and TRBJ1-1, with TRBD1 matching 8 bases. The CDR3 has 11 amino acids. V lost 2 bases and J lost 12; bases outside the gene matches: 5. Germline values: CDR1 GTSNPN, CDR2 SVGIG (reference sequence).